This T cell receptor beta chain was observed in a study of monozygotic twins with inflammatory bowel disease. Template switching incorporated UMIs with a 6-nucleotide sample barcode. Reanalyzing the 5' RACE reads, TCRdb keeps one entry per CDR3 protein, without DNA. This sample's clone table lists about 380,000 distinct CDR3 sequences. Germline V gives CDR1 SGHVS, CDR2 FQNEAQ. This CDR3 has 14 amino acids. This TCR derives from a human donor with ulcerative colitis or Crohn's disease, or a healthy co-twin of an affected twin (not recorded which). The chain has TRBV7-8 and TRBJ1-5; the D gene TCRdb calls, TRBD1, cannot be checked with no DNA. The sample was blood. CDR3 residues: CASSFRGPGQPQHF.